This TCR beta chain was recorded in a study of T cells after yellow fever vaccination. Study details: Those fractions that held only low numbers of cells were prepared using the SMART-Seq v4 Ultra Low Input RNA kit. Study-wide points: Post-booster samples contained most primary-vaccination clones (approximately 95% CD4, around 90% CD8).

This clonotype was seen ten or more times. The antigen is not known. The ends were cut back, 2 bases at V and 5 bases at J, with 9 bases in the middle. The CDR3 length is 14 residues. Germline CDR1 reads SGHTA; CDR2 reads FQGNSA. In TCRdb, the 5' RACE reads were re-called with MiXCR into one record per CDR3 protein. The table includes 200,000 to 300,000 distinct CDR3 sequences, approximately 6.3% detected once. The genes are TRBV7-2 and TRBJ1-4; D gene ambiguous. The source was CD4+ T cells sorted from PBMCs, collected on the day of the yellow fever booster vaccination. The sequence derives from a man aged 25-45 years who received the YFV17D yellow fever vaccine. CDR3 DNA: TGTGCCAGCAGCTTAACCAGAAAGAATGAAAAACTGTTTTTT. Translation: CASSLTRKNEKLFF.